The 15 T cell receptor beta chains given below trace back to one sample, sequenced in a study of T cells after yellow fever vaccination. Each CDR3 protein gets one entry after TCRdb re-called the 5' RACE reads with MiXCR. The sample contains roughly 150,000 distinct CDR3 sequences, 6% to 7.5% of which appear only once. The specimen comprised CD4+ T cells sorted from PBMCs, sampled less than 6 days after the first yellow fever vaccination. These receptors were collected from a man between 18 and 29 years old who received the YFV17D yellow fever vaccine.

This clonotype was found many times. The CDR3 coding sequence is TGTGCCATCAGCAACTCTAACCGGCGGGCCGTAAGCTCCTATAATTCACCCCTCCACTTT. Its protein product is CAISNSNRRAVSSYNSPLHF. The V gene is TRBV10-3, the J gene TRBJ1-6; D unclear. V gave up 6 bases and J gave up 0 bases, with 24 bases separating them. CDR1 and CDR2 (germline): ENHRY, SYGVKD. The CDR3 has 20 residues.

This clonotype was seen ten or more times. The chain couples TRBV12-3 or TRBV12-4 to TRBJ1-1; D is unclear. Trimming left V 0 bases short and J 6 bases short, with 11 bases between. The CDR3 loop spans 14 amino acids. The CDR3 here is CASSLAPGYPEAFF. The CDR3, as DNA: TGTGCCAGCAGTTTAGCGCCGGGCTACCCTGAAGCTTTCTTT.

The sample holds one count of this clonotype. The V gene is TRBV4-3, the J gene TRBJ2-1, with 10 bases lining up with TRBD2. Germline lookup yields CDR1 LGHNA and CDR2 YSLEER. CDR3 length: 18 residues. For the CDR3, the DNA is TGCGCAGGCAGCCTGCGCGTATATAGCGGGGGGTCTAATAATGAGCAGTTCTTC. Translated: CAGSLRVYSGGSNNEQFF.

About this clonotype: A much larger clone sits a single nucleotide away, making a read error possible. V gene TRBV6-1 combines with J gene TRBJ2-1; D uncertain. CDR3 size: 13 residues. CDR1 is MNHNS, CDR2 SASEGT, per germline. With 10 bases removed from V and 5 bases from J, the gap between germline ends came to 15 bases. Here the CDR3 DNA reads TGTGCCAACAGCCTCGTCCTTCACAATGAGCAGTTCTTC. This gives the protein CANSLVLHNEQFF.

This clonotype was seen at least ten times. This sequence joins TRBV6-2 or TRBV6-3 and TRBJ2-2, with D possibly matching TRBD2 (6 bases). Trimming left V 2 bases short and J 3 bases short, with 10 bases between. The CDR3 spans 15 residues. Germline CDR1 reads MNHEY; CDR2 reads SVGEGT. In DNA, the CDR3 is TGTGCCAGCAGTTACGCGGGGTCGGACACCGGGGAGCTGTTTTTT. It encodes CASSYAGSDTGELFF.

Ten or more counts support this clonotype. The chain couples TRBV6-2 or TRBV6-3 to TRBJ1-6; D remains unclear. The CDR3 covers 13 residues. Germline CDR1 is MNHEY and CDR2 is SVGEGT. Trimming shortened V by 0 bases and J by 9 bases, and 6 bases separated the two germline ends. This CDR3 is CASSYSTSSPLHF. For the CDR3, the DNA is TGTGCCAGCAGTTACTCGACGAGTTCACCCCTCCACTTT.

This clonotype occurred many times. This sequence joins TRBV20-1 and TRBJ2-1; 7 bases align to TRBD2. The CDR3 is 14 residues long. With V trimmed by 6 bases and J by 5 bases, 10 bases remained unmatched. Germline V CDR1 and CDR2: DFQATT, SNEGSKA (reference sequence). The CDR3 protein is CSALGGGGHNEQFF. The CDR3 region has the DNA TGCAGTGCCCTCGGCGGGGGAGGCCACAATGAGCAGTTCTTC.

This clonotype was observed once. With a much larger clone just one base away, this may be a read error. The chain uses TRBV6-5 and TRBJ1-5, with D perhaps matching TRBD1 (6 bases). Germline CDR1 is MNHEY and CDR2 is SVGAGI. The CDR3 sequence is 15 residues long. The CDR3 DNA follows: TGTACCAGCAGTTACGGGGGGGCCGGCAATCAGCCCCAGCATTTT. It yields the protein CTSSYGGAGNQPQHF.

This clonotype was recorded many times. V is TRBV5-1 and J is TRBJ2-3; D ambiguous. This CDR3 has 14 residues. Deletions cut 3 bases from V and 5 bases from J, with 13 bases between. CDR1 SGHRS and CDR2 YFSETQ come from the germline V gene. Here the CDR3 DNA reads TGCGCCAGCAGCTCCGGACCCCAAGGAGATACGCAGTATTTT. Translated, it gives CASSSGPQGDTQYF.

The chain combines TRBV11-2 with TRBJ2-1; D may be TRBD2 (7 bases). Germline V gives CDR1 SGHAT, CDR2 FQNNGV. This CDR3 is 15 amino acids long. The V gene lost 1 base and the J gene lost 6 bases, with 13 bases spanning the gap. CDR3 in amino acids: CASSLAGGYLNEQFF. The CDR3 nucleotides read TGTGCCAGCAGCTTAGCGGGGGGCTATCTCAATGAGCAGTTCTTC.

This clonotype was detected ten times or more. This chain connects TRBV29-1 to TRBJ2-7, with 7 positions matching TRBD1. Germline CDR1 is SQVTM and CDR2 is ANQGSEA. This CDR3 spans 11 amino acids. V shed 6 bases, J shed 3 bases, and the junction held 2 bases outside the gene matches. In nucleotides, the CDR3 is TGCAGCGTACGGGACAGCTACGAGCAGTACTTC. Translation gives CSVRDSYEQYF.

The table lists this clonotype with many counts. J is TRBJ2-1 and V is TRBV3-1, with 8 bases that match TRBD2. V shed 4 bases, J shed 9 bases, and the junction held 5 bases outside the gene matches. CDR3 length: 13 amino acids. Germline CDR1 LGHDT, CDR2 YNNKEL (reference sequence). In DNA form, the CDR3 reads TGTGCCAGCAGCCGGCGGGGGGCCGGTGAGCAGTTCTTC. Protein sequence: CASSRRGAGEQFF.

The rearrangement joins TRBV7-9 to TRBJ2-2; possible D gene TRBD2, 6 bases. CDR1 and CDR2 (germline): SEHNR, FQNEAQ (reference sequence). V was trimmed by 5 bases and J by 7 bases, leaving 14 bases between them. The CDR3 is 14 amino acids. CDR3 residues: CASSQRGGIGELFF. The DNA of the CDR3 is TGTGCCAGCAGCCAGAGGGGCGGGATCGGGGAGCTGTTTTTT. The full variable domain, completed using reference TRBV7-9 and TRBJ2-2, is DTGVSQNPRHKITKRGQNVTFRCDPISEHNRLYWYRQTLGQGPEFLTYFQNEAQLEKSRLLSDRFSAERPKGSFSTLEIQRTEQGDSAMYLCASSQRGGIGELFFGEGSRLTVL.

Ten or more counts support this clonotype. The chain couples TRBV18 to TRBJ1-2; 11 bases line up with TRBD1. CDR1 is KGHSH, CDR2 LQKENI, per germline. This CDR3 region has 15 residues. V lost 6 bases and J lost 3; bases outside the gene matches: 6. CDR3 amino acids: CASSQGQGAYYGYTF. As DNA, the CDR3 is TGTGCCAGCTCCCAAGGACAGGGGGCGTACTATGGCTACACCTTC.

Many counts were recorded for this clonotype. The V call is TRBV5-1, the J call TRBJ2-1; 12 nucleotides align to TRBD1. The germline V gene encodes CDR1 SGHRS and CDR2 YFSETQ. V dropped 4 bases and J dropped 6; count of bases not matched to a gene: 5. There are 15 residues in the CDR3. The CDR3 DNA reads as TGCGCCAGCAGCCAGGGACAGGGGGCGATCAATGAGCAGTTCTTC. It yields the protein CASSQGQGAINEQFF. Supplemented by reference TRBV5-1 and TRBJ2-1, the full variable domain reads KAGVTQTPRYLIKTRGQQVTLSCSPISGHRSVSWYQQTPGQGLQFLFEYFSETQRNKGNFPGRFSGRQFSNSRSEMNVSTLELGDSALYLCASSQGQGAINEQFFGPGTRLTVL.